This T cell receptor (beta chain) emerged from a study of a mutant IDH1 vaccine in newly diagnosed glioma. Looking at the study overall: Once 4-6 weeks had passed after radiotherapy alone, vaccination started, or it started with temozolomide cycles. Treatment recipients were roughly 62% male and around 40% female, and their mean age was roughly 40 years. Most patients had radiochemotherapy with temozolomide before enrollment; others had one alone.

The data were produced by immunoSEQ multiplex PCR, yet TCRdb's version contains in-frame clones alone and is incomplete. The sample includes under 50,000 clones, 75% to 95% of them seen just once. With respect to this clone: Its antigen is not known.

Per the germline V gene, CDR1 is SGHAT and CDR2 is FQNNGV. Trimming removed 0 bases at V and 0 bases at J, with 15 bases between. The CDR3 is 18 residues long. As for time point: week 23, last vaccination. Mutant IDH1 20-mer peptide, at 300 ug, made up each vaccine dose, with topical imiquimod. Astrocytomas that were new, WHO grade 3 or 4, IDH1-mutant and ATRX-lost were present in the donors. The chain joins TRBV11-2 to TRBJ1-3, with D uncertain. The specimen was PBMCs, collected from a glioma patient whose treatment included an IDH1 peptide vaccine. The source is a man in his fifties or sixties with glioma. The CDR3 DNA sequence: TGTGCCAGCAGCTTAGATTCGGGAACAGTAGGCTCTGGAAACACCATATATTTT. Translation: CASSLDSGTVGSGNTIYF.